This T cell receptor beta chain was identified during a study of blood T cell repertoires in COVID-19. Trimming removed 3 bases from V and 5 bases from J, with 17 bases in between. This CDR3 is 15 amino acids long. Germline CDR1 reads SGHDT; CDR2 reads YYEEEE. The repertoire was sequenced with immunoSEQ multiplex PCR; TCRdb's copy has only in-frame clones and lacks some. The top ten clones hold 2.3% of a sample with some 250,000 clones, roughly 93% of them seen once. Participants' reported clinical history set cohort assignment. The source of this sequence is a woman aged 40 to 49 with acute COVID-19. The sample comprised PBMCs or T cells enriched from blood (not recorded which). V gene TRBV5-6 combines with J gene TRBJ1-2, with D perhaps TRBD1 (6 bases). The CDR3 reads CASSWRTGMRYGYTF. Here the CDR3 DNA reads TGTGCCAGCAGCTGGAGAACAGGGATGAGGTATGGCTACACCTTC.